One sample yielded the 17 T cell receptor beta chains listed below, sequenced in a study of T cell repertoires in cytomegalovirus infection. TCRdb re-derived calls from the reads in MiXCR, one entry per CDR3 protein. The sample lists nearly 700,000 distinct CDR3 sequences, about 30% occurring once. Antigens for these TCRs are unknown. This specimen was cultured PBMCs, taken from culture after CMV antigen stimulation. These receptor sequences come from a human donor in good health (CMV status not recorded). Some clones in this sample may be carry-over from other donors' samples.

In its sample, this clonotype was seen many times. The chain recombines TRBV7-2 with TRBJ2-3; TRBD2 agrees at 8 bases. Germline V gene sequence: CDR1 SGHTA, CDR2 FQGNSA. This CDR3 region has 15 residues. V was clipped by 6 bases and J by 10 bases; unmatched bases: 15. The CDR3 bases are TGTGCCAGCAGTTTTAGCGTGGTAGCGGGGCTAGCGCAGTATTTT. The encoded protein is CASSFSVVAGLAQYF.

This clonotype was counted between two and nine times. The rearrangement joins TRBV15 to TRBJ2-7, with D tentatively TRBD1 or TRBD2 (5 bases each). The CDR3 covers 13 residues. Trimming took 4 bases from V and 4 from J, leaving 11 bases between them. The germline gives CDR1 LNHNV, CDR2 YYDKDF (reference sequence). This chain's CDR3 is CATSTTGGYEQYF. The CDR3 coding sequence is TGTGCCACCAGCACCACTGGGGGATACGAGCAGTACTTC.

The CDR3 bases are TGTGCCAGCAGCCAAACACAGGCGCGAGCTTTCTTT. It specifies CASSQTQARAFF. This chain connects TRBV14 to TRBJ1-1; tentatively, D is TRBD1 (5 bases). In germline, CDR1 is SGHDN, CDR2 FVKESK. The CDR3 extends over 12 amino acids. Deletions cut 2 bases from V and 10 bases from J, with 11 bases between.

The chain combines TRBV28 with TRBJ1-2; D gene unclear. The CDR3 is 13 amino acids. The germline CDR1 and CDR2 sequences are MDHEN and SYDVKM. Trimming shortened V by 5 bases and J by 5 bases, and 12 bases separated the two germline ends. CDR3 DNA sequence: TGTGCCAGCAGTACCACCCCAGTATATGGCTACACCTTC. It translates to CASSTTPVYGYTF.

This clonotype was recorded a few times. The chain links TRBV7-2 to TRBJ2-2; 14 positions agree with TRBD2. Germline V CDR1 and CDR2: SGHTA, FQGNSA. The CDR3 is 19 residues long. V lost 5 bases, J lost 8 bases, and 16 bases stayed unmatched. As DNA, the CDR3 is TGTGCCAGCAGCAAAACTCGGACTAGCGGGAGGCGGCTCCCGGGGGAGCTGTTTTTT. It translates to CASSKTRTSGRRLPGELFF.

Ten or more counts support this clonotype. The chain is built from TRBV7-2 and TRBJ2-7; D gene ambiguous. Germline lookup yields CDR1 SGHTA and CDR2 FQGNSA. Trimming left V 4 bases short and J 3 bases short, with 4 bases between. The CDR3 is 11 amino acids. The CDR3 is CASSSHYEQYF. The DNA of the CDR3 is TGTGCCAGCAGCTCCCACTACGAGCAGTACTTC.

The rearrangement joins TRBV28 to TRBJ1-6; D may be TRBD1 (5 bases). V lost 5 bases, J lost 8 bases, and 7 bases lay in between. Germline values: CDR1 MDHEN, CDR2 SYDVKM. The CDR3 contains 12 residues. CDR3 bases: TGTGCCAGCAGTGACAGCCATTCACCCCTCCACTTT. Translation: CASSDSHSPLHF.

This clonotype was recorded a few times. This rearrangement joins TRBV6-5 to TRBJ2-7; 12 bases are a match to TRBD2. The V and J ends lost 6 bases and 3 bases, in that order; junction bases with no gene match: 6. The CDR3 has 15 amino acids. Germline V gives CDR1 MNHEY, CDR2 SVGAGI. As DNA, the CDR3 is TGTGCCAGCAGAGAGACTAGCGGGAGTAGCTACGAGCAGTACTTC. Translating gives CASRETSGSSYEQYF.

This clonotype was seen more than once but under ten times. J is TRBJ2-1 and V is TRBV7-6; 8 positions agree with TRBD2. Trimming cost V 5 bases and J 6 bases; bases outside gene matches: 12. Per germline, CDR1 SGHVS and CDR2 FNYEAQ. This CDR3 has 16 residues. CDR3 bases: TGTGCCAGCAGCGCCCGGGGGCGGGAGGTCGGCAATGAGCAGTTCTTC. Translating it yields CASSARGREVGNEQFF. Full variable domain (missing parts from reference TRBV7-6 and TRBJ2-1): GAGVSQSPRYKVTKRGQDVALRCDPISGHVSLYWYRQALGQGPEFLTYFNYEAQQDKSGLPNDRFSAERPEGSISTLTIQRTEQRDSAMYRCASSARGREVGNEQFFGPGTRLTVL.

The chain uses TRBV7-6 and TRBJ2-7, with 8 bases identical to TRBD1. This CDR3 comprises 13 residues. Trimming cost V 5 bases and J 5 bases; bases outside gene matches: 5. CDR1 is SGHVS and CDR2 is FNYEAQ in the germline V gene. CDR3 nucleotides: TGTGCCAGCAGCCCGAGGACAGGGAACGAGCAGTACTTC. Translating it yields CASSPRTGNEQYF. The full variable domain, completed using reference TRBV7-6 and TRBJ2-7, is GAGVSQSPRYKVTKRGQDVALRCDPISGHVSLYWYRQALGQGPEFLTYFNYEAQQDKSGLPNDRFSAERPEGSISTLTIQRTEQRDSAMYRCASSPRTGNEQYFGPGTRLTVT.

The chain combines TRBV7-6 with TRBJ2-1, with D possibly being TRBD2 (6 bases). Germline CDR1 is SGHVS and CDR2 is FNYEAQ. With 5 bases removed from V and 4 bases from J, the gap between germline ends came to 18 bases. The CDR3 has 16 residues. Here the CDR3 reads CASSQSTSSLYNEQFF. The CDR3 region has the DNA TGTGCCAGCAGCCAAAGTACTAGCAGTCTATACAATGAGCAGTTCTTC.

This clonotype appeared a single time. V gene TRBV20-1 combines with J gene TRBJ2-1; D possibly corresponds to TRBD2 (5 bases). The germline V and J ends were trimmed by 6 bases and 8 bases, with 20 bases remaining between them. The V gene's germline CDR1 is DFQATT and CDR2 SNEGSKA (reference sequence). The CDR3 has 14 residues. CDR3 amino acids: CSALLDPEGDEQFF. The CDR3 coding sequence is TGCAGTGCCCTCTTGGACCCCGAGGGCGATGAGCAGTTCTTC.

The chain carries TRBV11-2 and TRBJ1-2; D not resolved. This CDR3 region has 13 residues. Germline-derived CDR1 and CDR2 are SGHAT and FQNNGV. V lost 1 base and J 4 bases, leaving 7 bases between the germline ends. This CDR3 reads CASSLGSVYGYTF. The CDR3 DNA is TGTGCCAGCAGCTTAGGTTCTGTCTATGGCTACACCTTC.

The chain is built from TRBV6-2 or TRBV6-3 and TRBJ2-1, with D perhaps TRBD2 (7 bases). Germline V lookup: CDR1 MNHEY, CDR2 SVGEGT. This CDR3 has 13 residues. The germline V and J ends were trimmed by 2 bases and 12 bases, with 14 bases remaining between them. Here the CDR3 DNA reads TGTGCCAGCAGTTACAGGGGGGGTAGCGGGCAGTTCTTC. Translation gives CASSYRGGSGQFF.

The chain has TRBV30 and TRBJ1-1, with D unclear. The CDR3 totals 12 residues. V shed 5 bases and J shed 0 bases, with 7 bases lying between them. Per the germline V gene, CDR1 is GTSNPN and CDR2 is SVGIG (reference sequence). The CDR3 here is CAWDHMNTEAFF. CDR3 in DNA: TGTGCCTGGGACCATATGAACACTGAAGCTTTCTTT.

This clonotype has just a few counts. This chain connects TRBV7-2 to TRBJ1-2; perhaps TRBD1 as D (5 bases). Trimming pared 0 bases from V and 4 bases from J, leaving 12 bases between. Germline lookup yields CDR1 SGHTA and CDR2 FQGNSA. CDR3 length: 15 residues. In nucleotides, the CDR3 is TGTGCCAGCAGCTTAGCGGGGGGAGAGGGCTATGGCTACACCTTC. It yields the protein CASSLAGGEGYGYTF. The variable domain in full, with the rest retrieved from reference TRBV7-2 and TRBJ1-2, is GAGVSQSPSNKVTEKGKDVELRCDPISGHTALYWYRQSLGQGLEFLIYFQGNSAPDKSGLPSDRFSAERTGGSVSTLTIQRTQQEDSAVYLCASSLAGGEGYGYTFGSGTRLTVV.

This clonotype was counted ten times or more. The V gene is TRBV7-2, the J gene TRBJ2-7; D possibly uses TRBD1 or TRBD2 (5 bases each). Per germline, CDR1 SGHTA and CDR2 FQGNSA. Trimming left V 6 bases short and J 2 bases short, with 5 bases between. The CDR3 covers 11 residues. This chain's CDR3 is CASRGAYEQYF. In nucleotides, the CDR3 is TGTGCCAGCAGGGGGGCCTACGAGCAGTACTTC.